The next 17 T cell receptor beta chains were all read from a single sample in a study of cytomegalovirus exposure and HLA in healthy donors. TCRdb's copy holds only in-frame clones and misses some; the assay was immunoSEQ multiplex PCR. Here the sample spans 160,000 or so clones, approximately 90% being singletons. Sequencing was done on a sample of PBMCs. Receptor source: a young man in good health and CMV-seronegative.

The rearrangement links TRBV6-5 to TRBJ2-7; 15 bases agree with TRBD2. This CDR3 region has 13 residues. After removal of 9 bases from V and 4 bases from J, the junction contained 1 base not matched to a gene. CDR1 is MNHEY and CDR2 is SVGAGI in the germline V gene. The chain's CDR3 is CASGTSGGYEQYV. The CDR3 DNA sequence: TGTGCCAGTGGGACTAGCGGGGGGTACGAGCAGTACGTC.

V and J are TRBV27 and TRBJ2-1, with D possibly TRBD1 on 6 matching bases. Trimming left V 3 bases short and J 2 bases short, with 8 bases between. CDR1 and CDR2 (germline): MNHEY, SMNVEV (reference sequence). This CDR3 contains 14 residues. CDR3 in amino acids: CASSFRDTYNEQFF. CDR3 in DNA: TGTGCCAGCAGTTTCAGGGACACCTACAATGAGCAGTTCTTC.

This CDR3 reads CASSRQPGELFF. CDR3 nucleotides: TGTGCCAGCAGTCGACAGCCCGGGGAGCTGTTTTTT. The V call is TRBV28, the J call TRBJ2-2; a possible D gene is TRBD1 (5 bases). Trimming pared 5 bases from V and 6 bases from J, leaving 7 bases between. CDR3 length equals 12 residues. Germline V gene data show CDR1 as MDHEN and CDR2 as SYDVKM.

The chain couples TRBV5-8 to TRBJ1-2; TRBD1 agrees at 7 bases. CDR1 is SGHTS and CDR2 is YDEGEE in the germline V gene. The junction had 9 bases not matched to a gene; V was cut back by 0 bases and J by 4 bases. The CDR3 length is 16 residues. The CDR3 reads CASSLDGGRGSYGYTF. The DNA for the CDR3 is TGTGCCAGCAGCTTGGATGGTGGCAGGGGGTCCTATGGCTACACCTTC.

The chain carries TRBV9 and TRBJ2-1; D is possibly TRBD1 (5 bases). V was clipped by 0 bases and J by 8 bases, with 15 bases between them. CDR3 length: 15 residues. Germline lookup yields CDR1 SGDLS and CDR2 YYNGEE. The CDR3, as DNA: TGTGCCAGCAGCGTAGACCTAGTGGGGCCAGATGAGCAGTTCTTC. This sequence encodes CASSVDLVGPDEQFF.

The chain couples TRBV9 to TRBJ2-1; 7 bases are shared with TRBD1. CDR1 SGDLS and CDR2 YYNGEE come from the germline V gene. Unmatched junction bases numbered 17, after V lost 0 bases and J lost 8 bases. The CDR3 is 18 amino acids. The CDR3, as DNA: TGTGCCAGCAGCGTAGCTCAAAGGGTAACAGGGGTAATCGATGAGCAGTTCTTC. This translates into CASSVAQRVTGVIDEQFF.

The chain links TRBV2 to TRBJ2-3; a possible D gene is TRBD2 (6 bases). This CDR3 spans 15 amino acids. CDR1 SNHLY and CDR2 FYNNEI come from the germline V gene. V was trimmed by 7 bases and J by 5 bases, leaving 19 bases between them. The DNA for the CDR3 is TGTGCCAGCACGGAGGGACTCCGGGCTGGAGATACGCAGTATTTT. Protein product: CASTEGLRAGDTQYF.

V and J are TRBV11-2 and TRBJ1-2, with D possibly being TRBD1 (6 bases). V dropped 1 base and J dropped 6 bases, with 18 bases sitting between them. There are 16 residues in the CDR3. The germline gives CDR1 SGHAT, CDR2 FQNNGV. Written as DNA, the CDR3 is TGTGCCAGCAGCTTAGGTCGGGTCACAGGGCGCGATGGCTACACCTTC. Translation: CASSLGRVTGRDGYTF.

The CDR3 loop is CAWSSGTDNTEAFF. CDR3 bases: TGTGCCTGGAGTTCGGGGACAGACAACACTGAAGCTTTCTTT. The genes are TRBV30 and TRBJ1-1; 7 positions match TRBD1. From germline, CDR1 is GTSNPN and CDR2 SVGIG (reference sequence). This CDR3 comprises 14 residues. Unmatched junction bases numbered 5, after V lost 2 bases and J lost 2 bases.

This clone was seen more than once but under ten times. The chain joins TRBV19 to TRBJ1-1; 7 bases fit TRBD1. The CDR3 is 14 amino acids. Trimming took 1 base from V and 5 from J; bases not matched to a gene: 4. Germline V lookup: CDR1 LNHDA, CDR2 SQIVND (reference sequence). DNA for the CDR3: TGTGCCAGTAGTATAGTACAGGGGAGGACTGAAGCTTTCTTT. Translated, it gives CASSIVQGRTEAFF.

This clone was seen only once. The rearrangement links TRBV10-3 to TRBJ2-1; TRBD1 matches at 8 bases. The CDR3 loop spans 14 amino acids. Germline lookup yields CDR1 ENHRY and CDR2 SYGVKD. Trimming took 6 bases from V and 3 from J; bases not matched to a gene: 4. The CDR3 sequence is CAISGQGLYNEQFF. The DNA of the CDR3 is TGTGCCATCAGCGGACAGGGTCTCTACAATGAGCAGTTCTTC.

The chain has TRBV6-5 and TRBJ2-7, with 7 bases aligning to TRBD1. The CDR3 contains 13 residues. V gave up 6 bases and J gave up 7 bases; unmatched junction bases: 9. Germline V gene sequence: CDR1 MNHEY, CDR2 SVGAGI. The CDR3 sequence is CASSHTGAGEQYF. The CDR3 DNA is TGTGCCAGCAGCCATACAGGGGCTGGAGAGCAGTACTTC.

This chain uses TRBV19 with TRBJ1-1, with 9 bases that match TRBD1. Trimming removed 6 bases from V and 0 bases from J; junction bases left unmatched: 8. The CDR3 contains 16 residues. CDR1 and CDR2 from the germline V gene are LNHDA and SQIVND (reference sequence). The CDR3 DNA is TGTGCCAGTAGGCGGCCGGGACAGGGATTGAACACTGAAGCTTTCTTT. Encoded protein: CASRRPGQGLNTEAFF.

The chain couples TRBV5-1 to TRBJ2-5; 12 positions match TRBD2. This CDR3 has 15 amino acids. Looked up from germline, CDR1 is SGHRS and CDR2 is YFSETQ. The J segment lost 3 bases and the V segment lost 4 bases, leaving 4 bases of the junction unmatched. CDR3 region: CASSRTSGTEETQYF. CDR3 nucleotides: TGCGCCAGCAGCCGGACTAGCGGGACCGAAGAGACCCAGTACTTC.

V gene TRBV19 combines with J gene TRBJ2-1, with TRBD2 identical over 7 bases. Trimming removed 3 bases from V and 3 bases from J; junction bases left unmatched: 2. CDR3 size: 14 residues. Germline V gives CDR1 LNHDA, CDR2 SQIVND (reference sequence). DNA for the CDR3: TGTGCCAGTAGTATCGGGGGGAACTACAATGAGCAGTTCTTC. It is translated as CASSIGGNYNEQFF. The entire variable domain, with the rest obtained from reference TRBV19 and TRBJ2-1, is as follows: DGGITQSPKYLFRKEGQNVTLSCEQNLNHDAMYWYRQDPGQGLRLIYYSQIVNDFQKGDIAEGYSVSREKKESFPLTVTSAQKNPTAFYLCASSIGGNYNEQFFGPGTRLTVL.

The rearrangement links TRBV28 to TRBJ1-1; maybe TRBD1 (5 bases). The CDR3 has 17 residues. Germline assignment: CDR1 MDHEN and CDR2 SYDVKM. The germline V and J ends were trimmed by 6 bases and 4 bases, with 24 bases remaining between them. CDR3 sequence (DNA): TGTGCCAGCAGCTTAGGGGAACCAGGGTTGGGTCGCACTGAAGCTTTCTTT. Translated: CASSLGEPGLGRTEAFF. Complete variable domain (other parts from reference TRBV28 and TRBJ1-1): DVKVTQSSRYLVKRTGEKVFLECVQDMDHENMFWYRQDPGLGLRLIYFSYDVKMKEKGDIPEGYSVSREKKERFSLILESASTNQTSMYLCASSLGEPGLGRTEAFFGQGTRLTVV.

The V and J genes are TRBV5-4 and TRBJ2-5; D possibly corresponds to TRBD2 (6 bases). This CDR3 region has 15 residues. Germline assignment: CDR1 SGHNT and CDR2 YYREEE (reference sequence). V lost 0 bases and J 2 bases, leaving 11 bases between the germline ends. For the CDR3, the DNA is TGTGCCAGCAGCTTGGCCGGGACTGAGCAAGAGACCCAGTACTTC. Translation gives CASSLAGTEQETQYF.